One sample yielded the 30 T cell receptor beta chains listed below, sequenced in a study of OX40 agonist ivuxolimab in advanced cancers. Measured with immunoSEQ multiplex PCR; TCRdb has only the in-frame clones, and not every one. The top ten clones hold roughly 27% of a sample with tens of thousands of clones, about 90% of them seen once. The sequences come from CD4+ or CD8+ T cells sorted from blood, collected in a trial of the OX40 agonist ivuxolimab. Receptors were obtained from an adult with an advanced solid tumor such as melanoma, head and neck, liver or kidney cancer.

The chain combines TRBV7-9 with TRBJ1-1; tentatively, D is TRBD1 (5 bases). From germline, CDR1 is SEHNR and CDR2 FQNEAQ (reference sequence). V was cut by 3 bases and J by 6 bases, with 14 bases left in between. CDR3 length equals 14 residues. The chain's CDR3 is CASSFFQGDSEAFF. DNA of the CDR3: TGTGCCAGCAGCTTCTTTCAGGGAGACTCTGAAGCTTTCTTT. The full variable domain, its missing parts supplied by reference TRBV7-9 and TRBJ1-1, is DTGVSQNPRHKITKRGQNVTFRCDPISEHNRLYWYRQTLGQGPEFLTYFQNEAQLEKSRLLSDRFSAERPKGSFSTLEIQRTEQGDSAMYLCASSFFQGDSEAFFGQGTRLTVV.

The chain joins TRBV10-3 to TRBJ2-1; possibly TRBD1 for D (6 bases). Germline loops: CDR1 ENHRY, CDR2 SYGVKD. V dropped 2 bases and J dropped 1 base, with 6 bases sitting between them. This CDR3 is built from 14 residues. CDR3 bases: TGTGCCATCAGTGAGGGACAGTCCTACAATGAGCAGTTCTTC. Encoded protein: CAISEGQSYNEQFF.

The V call is TRBV2, the J call TRBJ2-1; TRBD2 is a possible D gene (5 bases). In germline, CDR1 is SNHLY, CDR2 FYNNEI. CDR3 length: 14 residues. V was shortened by 2 bases and J by 6 bases, with 11 bases between the two germline ends. The CDR3 nucleotides are TGTGCCAGCAGTGAAATACTAGTGTCCAATGAGCAGTTCTTC. It yields the protein CASSEILVSNEQFF.

In this sample, this clone turned up once. The genes are TRBV6-4 and TRBJ2-1, with 11 bases fitting TRBD2. The junction had 3 bases not matched to a gene; V was cut back by 3 bases and J by 5 bases. The CDR3 is 15 residues long. In germline, CDR1 is MRHNA, CDR2 SNTAGT. The CDR3, as DNA: TGTGCCAGCAGTGAGGGGACTAGCGGACACAATGAGCAGTTCTTC. Amino acids: CASSEGTSGHNEQFF.

V and J are TRBV7-9 and TRBJ2-3, with D perhaps matching TRBD2 (7 bases). Germline CDR1 is SEHNR and CDR2 is FQNEAQ (reference sequence). This CDR3 comprises 17 residues. V lost 4 bases, J lost 3 bases, and 20 bases lay in between. The CDR3 nucleotides read TGTGCCAGCAGCTCCTACATCACAGGGAGGGGTACAGATACGCAGTATTTT. It encodes CASSSYITGRGTDTQYF.

The count of this clone is one. The rearrangement uses TRBV11-3 and TRBJ2-3; 12 bases map to TRBD2. Trimming cost V 4 bases and J 6 bases; bases outside gene matches: 2. The CDR3 consists of 14 residues. Germline CDR1 SGHNT, CDR2 YENEEA. In DNA, the CDR3 is TGTGCCAGCAGCTCACTAGCGGGAGGTGATACGCAGTATTTT. Its protein is CASSSLAGGDTQYF.

The chain employs TRBV19 and TRBJ1-1; 10 bases match TRBD1. Looked up from germline, CDR1 is LNHDA and CDR2 is SQIVND (reference sequence). Trimming cost V 6 bases and J 1 base; bases outside gene matches: 5. CDR3 length: 15 amino acids. The CDR3 DNA reads TGTGCCAGTAGAGGAGGACAGGGGGGGAACACTGAAGCTTTCTTT. This translates into CASRGGQGGNTEAFF.

The chain carries TRBV5-1 and TRBJ2-7; D gene uncertain. The germline gives CDR1 SGHRS, CDR2 YFSETQ. The CDR3 is made up of 14 amino acids. Trimming removed 0 bases at V and 2 bases at J, with 9 bases between. CDR3 in amino acids: CASSLVPGAYEQYF. The CDR3 nucleotides are TGCGCCAGCAGCTTGGTTCCAGGCGCCTACGAGCAGTACTTC.

In this sample, this clone turned up a few times. The CDR3 spells CASSPRGSGLVIETQYF. In DNA, the CDR3 is TGTGCCAGCTCACCAAGAGGTTCTGGACTAGTCATAGAGACCCAGTACTTC. The V call is TRBV18, the J call TRBJ2-5, with 7 bases identical to TRBD2. This CDR3 is 17 amino acids long. Trimming removed 2 bases from V and 4 bases from J; junction bases left unmatched: 13. Germline loops: CDR1 KGHSH, CDR2 LQKENI.

The V call is TRBV2, the J call TRBJ1-5; 10 bases are a match to TRBD1. The CDR3 has 13 residues. Germline CDR1 and CDR2: SNHLY and FYNNEI. V dropped 6 bases and J dropped 5; count of bases not matched to a gene: 1. CDR3 nucleotide sequence: TGTGCCAGCAGAGGGACAGGGGATCAGCCCCAGCATTTT. It specifies CASRGTGDQPQHF.

The V call is TRBV28, the J call TRBJ1-1, with D possibly matching TRBD1 (5 bases). Between the trimmed V and J ends, which lost 2 bases and 11 bases, there was a span of 9 bases. The germline gives CDR1 MDHEN, CDR2 SYDVKM. The CDR3 loop spans 11 amino acids. The CDR3 loop reads CASSLIGGAFF. CDR3 nucleotides: TGTGCCAGCAGTTTAATCGGGGGGGCTTTCTTT.

The chain has TRBV4-1 and TRBJ1-3, with a tentative D call TRBD1 (6 bases). V shed 4 bases and J shed 3 bases, with 13 bases lying between them. Germline V lookup: CDR1 MGHRA, CDR2 YSYEKL. The CDR3 length is 15 residues. The CDR3 reads CASSRRAGDGNTIYF. Written as DNA, the CDR3 is TGCGCCAGCAGCCGGAGGGCAGGGGATGGAAACACCATATATTTT.

V and J are TRBV18 and TRBJ1-2; TRBD1 matches at 7 bases. Germline V gene sequence: CDR1 KGHSH, CDR2 LQKENI. This CDR3 has 15 amino acids. With 3 bases clipped from V and 4 bases from J, the junction kept 8 bases outside the gene matches. The CDR3 reads CASSPPLGTAYGYTF. In nucleotides, the CDR3 is TGTGCCAGCTCACCTCCGTTAGGGACAGCCTATGGCTACACCTTC.

The chain combines TRBV4-2 with TRBJ2-1; tentatively, D is TRBD2 (5 bases). CDR3 length: 14 amino acids. Germline CDR1 and CDR2: LGHNA and YNFKEQ. Trimming removed 4 bases at V and 4 bases at J, with 11 bases between. The CDR3, as DNA: TGTGCCAGCAGCCCCCCGGACTCTTACAATGAGCAGTTCTTC. Its protein is CASSPPDSYNEQFF.

This clone showed up just a few times. The chain couples TRBV2 to TRBJ1-5; maybe TRBD1 (6 bases). Trimming cost V 4 bases and J 6 bases, with 10 bases left between them. CDR3 size: 13 residues. CDR1 is SNHLY and CDR2 is FYNNEI in the germline V gene. Written as DNA, the CDR3 is TGTGCCAGCAGTGTGGACAGAATTCAGCCCCAGCATTTT. Protein sequence: CASSVDRIQPQHF.

This clone came up once. The rearrangement links TRBV7-9 to TRBJ2-5; tentatively, D is TRBD2 (6 bases). The ends were cut back, 4 bases at V and 5 bases at J, with 20 bases in the middle. CDR3 length: 16 amino acids. Germline CDR1 is SEHNR and CDR2 is FQNEAQ (reference sequence). In DNA form, the CDR3 reads TGTGCCAGCAGCTCCTTAGTCGGACTATCTGTGGAGACCCAGTACTTC. As protein: CASSSLVGLSVETQYF.

V and J are TRBV5-1 and TRBJ2-3, with unresolved D. The V end was cut by 5 bases, the J end by 0 bases, with 16 bases between. This CDR3 is built from 16 residues. Germline lookup yields CDR1 SGHRS and CDR2 YFSETQ. The CDR3 protein is CASSLMAATSTDTQYF. Here the CDR3 DNA reads TGCGCCAGCAGTCTAATGGCGGCTACTAGCACAGATACGCAGTATTTT.

The rearrangement links TRBV29-1 to TRBJ2-7, with TRBD1 matching over 8 bases. V lost 4 bases, J lost 6 bases, and 8 bases stayed unmatched. The CDR3 length is 13 residues. CDR1 and CDR2 (germline): SQVTM, ANQGSEA. Written as DNA, the CDR3 is TGCAGCGTTGCCTCCACAGGGGGAAGCGAGCAGTACTTC. Translated: CSVASTGGSEQYF.

V usage is TRBV6-5 and J usage is TRBJ2-7; D gene ambiguous. The CDR3 sequence is 15 residues long. In germline, CDR1 is MNHEY, CDR2 SVGAGI. Trimming removed 4 bases from V and 0 bases from J, with 13 bases in between. The CDR3 region is CASSSSRWGSYEQYF. DNA for the CDR3: TGTGCCAGCAGTTCCAGTAGGTGGGGCTCCTACGAGCAGTACTTC.

The chain links TRBV11-2 to TRBJ2-3, with D tentatively TRBD1 (6 bases). V was clipped by 2 bases and J by 0 bases, with 12 bases between them. The CDR3 length is 16 residues. CDR1 and CDR2 from the germline V gene are SGHAT and FQNNGV. The CDR3 nucleotides read TGTGCCAGCAGCTTAAGACAGGCTACTAGCACAGATACGCAGTATTTT. Amino acid sequence: CASSLRQATSTDTQYF. Supplemented by reference TRBV11-2 and TRBJ2-3, the full variable domain reads EAGVAQSPRYKIIEKRQSVAFWCNPISGHATLYWYQQILGQGPKLLIQFQNNGVVDDSQLPKDRFSAERLKGVDSTLKIQPAKLEDSAVYLCASSLRQATSTDTQYFGPGTRLTVL.

This chain joins TRBV15 and TRBJ1-3; no clear D. Trimming took 9 bases from V and 1 from J, leaving 13 bases between them. CDR3 length: 14 residues. CDR1 is LNHNV and CDR2 is YYDKDF in the germline V gene (reference sequence). The CDR3 spells CATGGALSGNTIYF. The CDR3 nucleotides are TGTGCCACGGGAGGCGCACTTTCTGGAAACACCATATATTTT.

The chain recombines TRBV5-1 with TRBJ1-2, with unresolved D. The CDR3 has 13 amino acids. V dropped 0 bases and J dropped 2 bases, with 5 bases sitting between them. The germline V gene encodes CDR1 SGHRS and CDR2 YFSETQ. In nucleotides, the CDR3 is TGCGCCAGCAGCTTGGGACAAAACTATGGCTACACCTTC. Residues: CASSLGQNYGYTF.

This clone was recorded once. V is TRBV7-2 and J is TRBJ2-7; 8 bases are a match to TRBD1. CDR3 length: 14 amino acids. Per the germline V gene, CDR1 is SGHTA and CDR2 is FQGNSA. After removal of 4 bases from V and 5 bases from J, the junction contained 7 bases not matched to a gene. DNA of the CDR3: TGTGCCAGCAGCTCACGACAGGGGAGCGACGAGCAGTACTTC. Its translation: CASSSRQGSDEQYF.

The genes are TRBV18 and TRBJ2-3, with 10 positions matching TRBD2. Per germline, CDR1 KGHSH and CDR2 LQKENI. This CDR3 has 17 residues. The J segment lost 0 bases and the V segment lost 0 bases, leaving 3 bases of the junction unmatched. The DNA of the CDR3 is TGTGCCAGCTCACCACCGCTACTAGCGGGAAGCACAGATACGCAGTATTTT. Residues: CASSPPLLAGSTDTQYF. Filled out from reference TRBV18 and TRBJ2-3, the complete variable domain reads NAGVMQNPRHLVRRRGQEARLRCSPMKGHSHVYWYRQLPEEGLKFMVYLQKENIIDESGMPKERFSAEFPKEGPSILRIQQVVRGDSAAYFCASSPPLLAGSTDTQYFGPGTRLTVL.

The chain couples TRBV5-1 to TRBJ1-2; no definite D call. Germline CDR1 and CDR2: SGHRS and YFSETQ. There are 14 residues in the CDR3. Deletions cut 0 bases from V and 8 bases from J, with 14 bases between. In nucleotides, the CDR3 is TGCGCCAGCAGCTTGGACCGGGGTGGTGGGGGCTACACCTTC. It is translated as CASSLDRGGGGYTF. The variable domain in full, with the rest retrieved from reference TRBV5-1 and TRBJ1-2, is KAGVTQTPRYLIKTRGQQVTLSCSPISGHRSVSWYQQTPGQGLQFLFEYFSETQRNKGNFPGRFSGRQFSNSRSEMNVSTLELGDSALYLCASSLDRGGGGYTFGSGTRLTVV.

The chain uses TRBV7-2 and TRBJ1-2, with D uncertain. V was trimmed by 5 bases and J by 6 bases, leaving 10 bases between them. CDR3 length equals 12 residues. The germline CDR1 and CDR2 sequences are SGHTA and FQGNSA. CDR3 nucleotide sequence: TGTGCCAGCAGCCGGGCAACTGATGGCTACACCTTC. Translation gives CASSRATDGYTF. The full variable domain, completed using reference TRBV7-2 and TRBJ1-2, is GAGVSQSPSNKVTEKGKDVELRCDPISGHTALYWYRQSLGQGLEFLIYFQGNSAPDKSGLPSDRFSAERTGGSVSTLTIQRTQQEDSAVYLCASSRATDGYTFGSGTRLTVV.

The V gene is TRBV11-3, the J gene TRBJ2-4; the D gene is possibly TRBD2 (5 bases). The V end lost 1 base, the J end lost 8 bases, and 12 bases lay between the germline ends. Germline V CDR1 and CDR2: SGHNT, YENEEA. There are 14 residues in the CDR3. CDR3 nucleotide sequence: TGTGCCAGCAGCTTAGGAGGGCCAGGAGACATTCAGTACTTC. Protein: CASSLGGPGDIQYF.

The chain couples TRBV6-6 to TRBJ2-7, with TRBD2 as a possible D gene (5 bases). V was pared by 7 bases and J by 2 bases, with 15 bases between. CDR3 length: 14 residues. Looked up from germline, CDR1 is MNHNY and CDR2 is SVGAGI (reference sequence). CDR3 in DNA: TGTGCCAGCACCCCGGCGAGGGCCCCCTACGAGCAGTACTTC. Protein: CASTPARAPYEQYF.

This chain joins TRBV19 and TRBJ2-7; D possibly corresponds to TRBD1 (5 bases). With 8 bases removed from V and 2 bases from J, the gap between germline ends came to 16 bases. The V gene's germline CDR1 is LNHDA and CDR2 SQIVND (reference sequence). The CDR3 totals 14 residues. CDR3 sequence: CASQKGQGTYEQYF. The CDR3 nucleotides read TGTGCCAGTCAAAAAGGTCAGGGCACCTACGAGCAGTACTTC.

This clone has just one count. The chain combines TRBV28 with TRBJ1-1, with TRBD1 identical over 8 bases. The CDR3 spans 14 residues. Per germline, CDR1 MDHEN and CDR2 SYDVKM. The trim removed 6 bases at V and 1 base at J, leaving 4 bases unmatched. The CDR3 region is CASRRDRRNTEAFF. For the CDR3, the DNA is TGTGCCAGCAGGAGGGACAGGAGGAACACTGAAGCTTTCTTT.